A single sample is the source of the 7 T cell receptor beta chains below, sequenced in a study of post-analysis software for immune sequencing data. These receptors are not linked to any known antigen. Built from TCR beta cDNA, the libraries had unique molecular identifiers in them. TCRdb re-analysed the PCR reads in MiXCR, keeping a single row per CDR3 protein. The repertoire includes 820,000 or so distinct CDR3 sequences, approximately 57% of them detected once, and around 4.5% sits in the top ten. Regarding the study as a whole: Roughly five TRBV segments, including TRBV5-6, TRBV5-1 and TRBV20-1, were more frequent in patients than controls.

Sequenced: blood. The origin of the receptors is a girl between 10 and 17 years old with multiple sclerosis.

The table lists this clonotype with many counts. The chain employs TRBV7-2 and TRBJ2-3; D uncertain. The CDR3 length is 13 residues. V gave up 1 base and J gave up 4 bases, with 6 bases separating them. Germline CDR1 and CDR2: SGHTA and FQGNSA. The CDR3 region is CASSLVLADTQYF. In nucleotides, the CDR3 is TGTGCCAGCAGCTTAGTGCTGGCAGATACGCAGTATTTT.

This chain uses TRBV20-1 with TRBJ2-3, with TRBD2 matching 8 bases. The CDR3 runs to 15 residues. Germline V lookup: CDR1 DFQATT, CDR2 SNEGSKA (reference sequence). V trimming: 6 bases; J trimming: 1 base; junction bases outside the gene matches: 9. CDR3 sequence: CSASSEAGGTDTQYF. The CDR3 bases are TGCAGTGCCTCCTCCGAAGCGGGAGGCACAGATACGCAGTATTTT.

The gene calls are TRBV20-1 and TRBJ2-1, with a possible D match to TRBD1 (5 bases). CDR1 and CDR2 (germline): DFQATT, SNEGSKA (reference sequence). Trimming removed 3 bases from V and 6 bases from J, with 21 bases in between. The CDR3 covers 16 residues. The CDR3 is CSARPQGRAPFNEQFF. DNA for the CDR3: TGCAGTGCTAGGCCTCAGGGCAGGGCCCCCTTCAATGAGCAGTTCTTC.

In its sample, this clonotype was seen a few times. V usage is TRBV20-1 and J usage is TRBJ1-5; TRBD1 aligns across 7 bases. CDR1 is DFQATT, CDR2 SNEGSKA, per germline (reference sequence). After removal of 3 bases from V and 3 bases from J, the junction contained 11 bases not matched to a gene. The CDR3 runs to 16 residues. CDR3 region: CSARPTGRKANQPQHF. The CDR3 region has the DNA TGCAGTGCTAGGCCGACAGGGAGGAAAGCCAATCAGCCCCAGCATTTT.

Written as DNA, the CDR3 is TGTGCCAGTCGGACCGGCGGTCCAGGGGGTTTCGGCTACACCTTC. Its protein product is CASRTGGPGGFGYTF. The chain employs TRBV5-6 and TRBJ1-2; 7 bases map to TRBD1. This CDR3 spans 15 amino acids. The trim removed 8 bases at V and 8 bases at J, leaving 18 bases unmatched. Per germline, CDR1 SGHDT and CDR2 YYEEEE.

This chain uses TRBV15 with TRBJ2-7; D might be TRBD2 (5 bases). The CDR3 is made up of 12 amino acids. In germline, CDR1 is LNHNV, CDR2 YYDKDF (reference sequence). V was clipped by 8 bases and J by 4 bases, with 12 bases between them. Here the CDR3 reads CATSTGSYEQYF. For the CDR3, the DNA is TGTGCCACCTCAACGGGGTCTTACGAGCAGTACTTC.

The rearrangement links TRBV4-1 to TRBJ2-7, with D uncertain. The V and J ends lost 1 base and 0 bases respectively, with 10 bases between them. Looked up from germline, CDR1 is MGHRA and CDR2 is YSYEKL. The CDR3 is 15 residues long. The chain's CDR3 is CASSQVSQSSYEQYF. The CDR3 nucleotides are TGCGCCAGCAGCCAAGTTAGTCAAAGCTCCTACGAGCAGTACTTC.